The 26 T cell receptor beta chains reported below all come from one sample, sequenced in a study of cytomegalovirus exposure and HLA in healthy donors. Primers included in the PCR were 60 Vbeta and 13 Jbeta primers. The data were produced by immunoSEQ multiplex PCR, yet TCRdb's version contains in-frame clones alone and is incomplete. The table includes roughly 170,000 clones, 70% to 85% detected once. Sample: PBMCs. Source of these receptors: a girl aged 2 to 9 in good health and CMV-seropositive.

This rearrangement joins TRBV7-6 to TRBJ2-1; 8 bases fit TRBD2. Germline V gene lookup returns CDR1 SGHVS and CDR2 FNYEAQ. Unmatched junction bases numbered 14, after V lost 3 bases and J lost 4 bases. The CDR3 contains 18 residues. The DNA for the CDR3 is TGTGCCAGCAGCTTGGGGGCATTAGTTGGCGGGAGGTACAATGAGCAGTTCTTC. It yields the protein CASSLGALVGGRYNEQFF.

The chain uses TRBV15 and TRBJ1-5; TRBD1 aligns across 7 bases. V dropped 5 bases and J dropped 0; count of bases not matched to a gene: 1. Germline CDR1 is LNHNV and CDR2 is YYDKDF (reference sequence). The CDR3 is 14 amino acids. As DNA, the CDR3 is TGTGCCACCAGCCAGGGGGATAGCAATCAGCCCCAGCATTTT. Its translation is CATSQGDSNQPQHF.

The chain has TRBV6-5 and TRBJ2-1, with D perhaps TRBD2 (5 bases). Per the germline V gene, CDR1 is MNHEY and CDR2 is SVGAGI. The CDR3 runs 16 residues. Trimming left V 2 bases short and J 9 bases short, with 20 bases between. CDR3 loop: CASSYARNLGGSEQFF. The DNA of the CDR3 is TGTGCCAGCAGTTACGCGCGGAACTTAGGTGGGAGTGAGCAGTTCTTC.

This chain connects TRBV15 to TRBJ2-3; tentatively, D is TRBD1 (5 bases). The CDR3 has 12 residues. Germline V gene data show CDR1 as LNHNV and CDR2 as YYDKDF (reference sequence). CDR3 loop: CATQGDTDTQYF. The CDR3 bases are TGTGCTACCCAGGGCGATACAGATACGCAGTATTTT.

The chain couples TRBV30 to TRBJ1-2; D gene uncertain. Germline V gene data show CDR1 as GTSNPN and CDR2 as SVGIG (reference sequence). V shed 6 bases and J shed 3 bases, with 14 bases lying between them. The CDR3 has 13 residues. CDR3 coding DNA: TGTGCCTGTAAAAACCACGGGGACTATGGCTACACCTTC. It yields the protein CACKNHGDYGYTF.

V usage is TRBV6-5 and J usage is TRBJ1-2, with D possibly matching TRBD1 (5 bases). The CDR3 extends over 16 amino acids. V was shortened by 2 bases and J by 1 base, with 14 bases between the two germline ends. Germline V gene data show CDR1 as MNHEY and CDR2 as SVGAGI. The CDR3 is CASSYGGVDVNYGYTF. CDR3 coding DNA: TGTGCCAGCAGTTACGGGGGGGTCGATGTTAACTATGGCTACACCTTC.

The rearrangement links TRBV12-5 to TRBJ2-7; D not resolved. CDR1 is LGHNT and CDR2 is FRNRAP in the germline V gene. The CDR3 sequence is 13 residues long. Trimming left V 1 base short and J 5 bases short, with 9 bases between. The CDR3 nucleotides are TGTGCTAGTGGTTTGGGGGCACCGAACGAGCAGTACTTC. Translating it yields CASGLGAPNEQYF.

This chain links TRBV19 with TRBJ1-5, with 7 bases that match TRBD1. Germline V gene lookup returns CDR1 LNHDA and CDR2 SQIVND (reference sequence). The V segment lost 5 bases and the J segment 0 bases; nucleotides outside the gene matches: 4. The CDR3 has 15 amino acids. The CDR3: CASSFGQVSNQPQHF. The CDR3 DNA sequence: TGTGCCAGTAGTTTCGGACAGGTTAGCAATCAGCCCCAGCATTTT.

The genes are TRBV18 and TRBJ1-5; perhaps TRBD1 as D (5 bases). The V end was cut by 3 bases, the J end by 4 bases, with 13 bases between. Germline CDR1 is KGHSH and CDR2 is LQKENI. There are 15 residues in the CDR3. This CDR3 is CASSPSPQGNQPQHF. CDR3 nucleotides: TGTGCCAGCTCACCCAGCCCCCAGGGAAATCAGCCCCAGCATTTT.

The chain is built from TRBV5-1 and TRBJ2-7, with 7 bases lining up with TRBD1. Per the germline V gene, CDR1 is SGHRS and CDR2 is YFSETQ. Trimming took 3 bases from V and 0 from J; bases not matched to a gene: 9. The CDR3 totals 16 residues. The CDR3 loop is CASSYLTGTLSYEQYF. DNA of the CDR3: TGCGCCAGCAGCTACTTGACAGGGACCCTCTCCTACGAGCAGTACTTC.

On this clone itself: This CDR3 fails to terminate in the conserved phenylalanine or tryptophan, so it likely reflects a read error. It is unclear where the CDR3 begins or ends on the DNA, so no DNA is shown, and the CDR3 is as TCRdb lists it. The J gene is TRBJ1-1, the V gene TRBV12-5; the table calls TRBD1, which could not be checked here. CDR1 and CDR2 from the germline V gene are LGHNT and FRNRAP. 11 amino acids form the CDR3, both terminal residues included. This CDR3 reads CASGLGQGSRY.

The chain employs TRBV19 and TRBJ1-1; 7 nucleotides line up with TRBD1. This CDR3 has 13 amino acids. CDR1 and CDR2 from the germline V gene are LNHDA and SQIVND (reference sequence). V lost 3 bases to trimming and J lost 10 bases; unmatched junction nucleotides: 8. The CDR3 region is CASSMPTGLRAFF. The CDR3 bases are TGTGCCAGTAGTATGCCGACAGGGTTGCGAGCTTTCTTT.

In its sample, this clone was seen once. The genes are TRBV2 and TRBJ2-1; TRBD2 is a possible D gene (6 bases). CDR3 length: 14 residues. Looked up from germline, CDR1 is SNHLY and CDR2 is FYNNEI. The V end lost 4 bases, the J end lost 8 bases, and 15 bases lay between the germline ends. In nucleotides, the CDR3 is TGTGCCAGCAGTGTCCCTGGGACTTACTATGAGCAGTTCTTC. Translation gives CASSVPGTYYEQFF.

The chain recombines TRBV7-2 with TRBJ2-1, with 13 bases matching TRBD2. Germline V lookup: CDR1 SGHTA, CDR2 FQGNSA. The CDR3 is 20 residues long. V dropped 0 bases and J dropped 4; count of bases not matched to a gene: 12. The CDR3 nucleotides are TGTGCCAGCAGCTTAGCTCGTTCGCGGACTAGCGGGAGAGGTTACAATGAGCAGTTCTTC. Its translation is CASSLARSRTSGRGYNEQFF.

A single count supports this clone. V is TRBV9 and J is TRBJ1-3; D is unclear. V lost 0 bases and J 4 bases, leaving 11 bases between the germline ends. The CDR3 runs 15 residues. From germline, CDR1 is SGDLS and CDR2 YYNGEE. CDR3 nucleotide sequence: TGTGCCAGCAGCGTAGACGAGGGAAGGGGAAACACCATATATTTT. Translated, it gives CASSVDEGRGNTIYF.

DNA of the CDR3: TGCGCCAGCAGCCAAGATCCCGGGACTAGCGGGGCTCACTACGAGCAGTACTTC. Amino acids: CASSQDPGTSGAHYEQYF. This rearrangement joins TRBV4-1 to TRBJ2-7, with 13 nucleotides matching TRBD2. The CDR3 contains 18 residues. Trimming at V came to 0 bases and at J to 3 bases, leaving 8 bases not matched to a gene. CDR1 and CDR2 (germline): MGHRA, YSYEKL.

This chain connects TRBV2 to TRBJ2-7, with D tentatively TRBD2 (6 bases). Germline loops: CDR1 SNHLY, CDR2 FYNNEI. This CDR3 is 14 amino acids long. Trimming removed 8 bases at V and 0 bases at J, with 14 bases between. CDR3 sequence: CASPPSESSYEQYF. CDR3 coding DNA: TGTGCCAGCCCCCCTAGCGAGAGCTCCTACGAGCAGTACTTC.

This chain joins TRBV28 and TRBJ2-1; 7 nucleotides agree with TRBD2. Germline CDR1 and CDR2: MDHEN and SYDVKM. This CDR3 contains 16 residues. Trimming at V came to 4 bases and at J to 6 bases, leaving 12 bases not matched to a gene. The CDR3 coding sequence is TGTGCCAGCAGTTCCGTGTCCTTGAGCGGGACCAATGAGCAGTTCTTC. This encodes CASSSVSLSGTNEQFF.

The CDR3 DNA follows: TGTGCCAGCAGTTTAATAACTCCTGCAGGCGAGCAGTACTTC. It translates to CASSLITPAGEQYF. This chain connects TRBV28 to TRBJ2-7; D remains ambiguous. CDR1 and CDR2 (germline): MDHEN, SYDVKM. This CDR3 comprises 14 residues. Trimming took 2 bases from V and 6 from J, leaving 14 bases between them.

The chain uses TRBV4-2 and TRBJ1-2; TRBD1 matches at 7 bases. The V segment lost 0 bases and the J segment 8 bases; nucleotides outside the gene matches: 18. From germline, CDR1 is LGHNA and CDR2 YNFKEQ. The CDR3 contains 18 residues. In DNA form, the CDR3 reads TGTGCCAGCAGCCAAGACATGGGGACTTCTACCCCAGGGGGAGGCTACACCTTC. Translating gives CASSQDMGTSTPGGGYTF.

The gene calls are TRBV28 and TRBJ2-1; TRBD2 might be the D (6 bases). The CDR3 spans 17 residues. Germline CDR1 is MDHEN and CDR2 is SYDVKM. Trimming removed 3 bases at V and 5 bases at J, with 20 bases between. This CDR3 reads CASSFEWLAPYHNEQFF. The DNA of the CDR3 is TGTGCCAGCAGTTTCGAGTGGCTAGCGCCTTACCACAATGAGCAGTTCTTC. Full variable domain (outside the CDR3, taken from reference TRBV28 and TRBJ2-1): DVKVTQSSRYLVKRTGEKVFLECVQDMDHENMFWYRQDPGLGLRLIYFSYDVKMKEKGDIPEGYSVSREKKERFSLILESASTNQTSMYLCASSFEWLAPYHNEQFFGPGTRLTVL.

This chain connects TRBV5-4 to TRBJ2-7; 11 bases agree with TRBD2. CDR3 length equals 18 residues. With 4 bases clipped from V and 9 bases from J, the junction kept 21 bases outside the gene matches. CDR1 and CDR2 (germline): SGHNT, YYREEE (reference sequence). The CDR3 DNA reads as TGTGCCAGCAGCGTAGGGGGCCTAGCGGGAGGCCTCCTACTGGGGCAGTACTTC. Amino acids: CASSVGGLAGGLLLGQYF.

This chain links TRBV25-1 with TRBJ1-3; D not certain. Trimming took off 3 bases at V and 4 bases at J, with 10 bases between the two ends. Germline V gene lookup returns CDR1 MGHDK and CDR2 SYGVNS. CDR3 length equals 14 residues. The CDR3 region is CASSDPRRGNTIYF. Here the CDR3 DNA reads TGTGCCAGCAGTGACCCTCGCAGGGGAAACACCATATATTTT.

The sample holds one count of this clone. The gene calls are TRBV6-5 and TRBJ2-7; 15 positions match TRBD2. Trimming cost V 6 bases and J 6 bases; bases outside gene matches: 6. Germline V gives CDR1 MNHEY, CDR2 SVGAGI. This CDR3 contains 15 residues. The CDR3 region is CASRSPGLAGGEQYF. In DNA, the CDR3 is TGTGCCAGCAGGAGTCCGGGACTAGCGGGAGGCGAGCAGTACTTC.

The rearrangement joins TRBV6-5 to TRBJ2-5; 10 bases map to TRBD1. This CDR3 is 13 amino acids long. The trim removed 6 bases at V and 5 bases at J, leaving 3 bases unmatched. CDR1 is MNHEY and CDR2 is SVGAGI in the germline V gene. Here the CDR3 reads CASRDRGMETQYF. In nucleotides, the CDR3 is TGTGCCAGCAGGGACAGGGGGATGGAGACCCAGTACTTC.

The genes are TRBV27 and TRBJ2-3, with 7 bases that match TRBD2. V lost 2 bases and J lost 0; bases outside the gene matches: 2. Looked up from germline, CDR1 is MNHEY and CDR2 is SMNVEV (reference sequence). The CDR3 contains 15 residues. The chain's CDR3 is CASSLRGGSTDTQYF. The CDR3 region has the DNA TGTGCCAGCAGTTTACGCGGGGGAAGCACAGATACGCAGTATTTT.